What follows is one T cell receptor (beta chain) and its context. Its antigen is unknown. It has no much larger one-base neighbor in the sample; base qualities were not kept. These data are taken from a study of blood T cell repertoires in COVID-19 (dated by TCRdb to 2018 to 2021). About the study as a whole: Collaborator samples came from the United States, Italy and Spain and covered acute and convalescent phases of COVID-19. The material from the prospective study consisted of cDNA or gDNA derived from T cells, B-cell-depleted T cells, or PBMCs. The dataset comprised deeply sampled blood TCRbeta repertoires from subjects exposed to, actively infected with, or recovered from COVID-19. The repertoires were released in a freely available public database intended as a resource for research on the immune response to SARS-CoV-2. Samples came from the ongoing ImmuneRACE study (first 160 participants) plus 1,254 subjects from 6 global collaborators. The sample metadata nearly always contained a de-identified subject ID, COVID-19 status, age in years and sex. Where available, HLA class I and class II types were taken from metadata supplied by the sample provider and were not determined by assay-based typing. General findings and caveats noted by the study authors: The quantity of clinical and demographic metadata differed by source and by participant and was supplied without curation.

TCRbeta CDR3 regions were amplified from genomic DNA using the immunoSEQ Assay, a bias-controlled multiplex PCR. The authors' analysis ran thus. Within the assay, amplification of reference gene primers was used to estimate how many nucleated cells each sample contained. To quantify the absolute abundance of each unique TCRbeta CDR3 rearrangement, sequence reads were collapsed and filtered. For each sample, productive Simpson clonality was calculated as the square root of Simpson's diversity index across productive rearrangements. Imported from immuneACCESS, the table was reduced by TCRdb to in-frame sequences with V and J called. These copies leave out some clones; in studies compared against another copy, an unresolved V gene accounts for under half, and the cause of the remainder is not known. V, J and clone size are those of that table, while D and trimming were read from the DNA. In all, the sample holds around 12,000 clones, and about 89% of those were seen once. The ten most abundant clones make up around 21% of the sample.

Whole blood was collected in K2EDTA tubes by collaborating institutions according to the institutions' own protocols. For TCRbeta analysis, collaborator samples were shipped as frozen whole blood, as isolated PBMCs, or as DNA extracted from either sample type. The CDR3 contains 15 residues, cysteine and phenylalanine counted. The DNA shown is the 45-base CDR3, in frame from base 1. V loses 2 bases, J loses 0 bases, and the germline ends lie 14 bases apart. Looking up the germline V gene (reference sequence) yields CDR1 GTSNPN and CDR2 SVGIG. Recombination linked TRBV30 to TRBJ2-7, and TRBD2 may be the D gene, going by 6 matching bases. The specimen was peripheral blood. This receptor was identified in a woman between 55 and 75 years old with active COVID-19. This receptor has the CDR3 CAWSPRASASYEQYF. The nucleotide sequence reads as follows: TGTGCCTGGAGTCCGAGGGCTAGCGCCTCCTACGAGCAGTACTTC.